Given below is one T cell receptor beta chain in context. Its antigen is still unknown. The V gene's germline CDR1 is MNHEY and CDR2 SMNVEV (reference sequence). The CDR3 has 16 residues. V was pared by 3 bases and J by 4 bases, with 2 bases of the junction left unmatched. The data originate from a study of Ad26.COV2.S vaccination and SARS-CoV-2 variants. The sample's treatment: over 15 received Ad26.COV2.S at low or high dose, single or two shots; roughly five received placebo; per-sample allocation not given. Day 63 after the first injection of vaccine or placebo was the sampling time. Vaccination used an Ad26 vector expressing Wuhan-strain SARS-CoV-2 spike. Repertoires were generated with immunoSEQ multiplex PCR, while TCRdb's copy carries only in-frame clones and drops some. The sample carries about 250,000 clones, around 88% recorded once. The study's findings and limits: Vaccine recipients had higher spike-specific TCR breadth than placebo recipients.

The rearrangement uses TRBV27 and TRBJ2-2; TRBD2 matches 13 bases. The receptor was isolated from a person between 18 and 59 years old who received the Ad26.COV2.S COVID-19 vaccine or a placebo. The source was peripheral blood, collected in a trial of Ad26.COV2.S vaccine versus placebo. The CDR3 loop reads CASSLGLAGITGELFF. The CDR3 nucleotides are TGTGCCAGCAGTTTGGGACTAGCGGGGATCACCGGGGAGCTGTTTTTT.